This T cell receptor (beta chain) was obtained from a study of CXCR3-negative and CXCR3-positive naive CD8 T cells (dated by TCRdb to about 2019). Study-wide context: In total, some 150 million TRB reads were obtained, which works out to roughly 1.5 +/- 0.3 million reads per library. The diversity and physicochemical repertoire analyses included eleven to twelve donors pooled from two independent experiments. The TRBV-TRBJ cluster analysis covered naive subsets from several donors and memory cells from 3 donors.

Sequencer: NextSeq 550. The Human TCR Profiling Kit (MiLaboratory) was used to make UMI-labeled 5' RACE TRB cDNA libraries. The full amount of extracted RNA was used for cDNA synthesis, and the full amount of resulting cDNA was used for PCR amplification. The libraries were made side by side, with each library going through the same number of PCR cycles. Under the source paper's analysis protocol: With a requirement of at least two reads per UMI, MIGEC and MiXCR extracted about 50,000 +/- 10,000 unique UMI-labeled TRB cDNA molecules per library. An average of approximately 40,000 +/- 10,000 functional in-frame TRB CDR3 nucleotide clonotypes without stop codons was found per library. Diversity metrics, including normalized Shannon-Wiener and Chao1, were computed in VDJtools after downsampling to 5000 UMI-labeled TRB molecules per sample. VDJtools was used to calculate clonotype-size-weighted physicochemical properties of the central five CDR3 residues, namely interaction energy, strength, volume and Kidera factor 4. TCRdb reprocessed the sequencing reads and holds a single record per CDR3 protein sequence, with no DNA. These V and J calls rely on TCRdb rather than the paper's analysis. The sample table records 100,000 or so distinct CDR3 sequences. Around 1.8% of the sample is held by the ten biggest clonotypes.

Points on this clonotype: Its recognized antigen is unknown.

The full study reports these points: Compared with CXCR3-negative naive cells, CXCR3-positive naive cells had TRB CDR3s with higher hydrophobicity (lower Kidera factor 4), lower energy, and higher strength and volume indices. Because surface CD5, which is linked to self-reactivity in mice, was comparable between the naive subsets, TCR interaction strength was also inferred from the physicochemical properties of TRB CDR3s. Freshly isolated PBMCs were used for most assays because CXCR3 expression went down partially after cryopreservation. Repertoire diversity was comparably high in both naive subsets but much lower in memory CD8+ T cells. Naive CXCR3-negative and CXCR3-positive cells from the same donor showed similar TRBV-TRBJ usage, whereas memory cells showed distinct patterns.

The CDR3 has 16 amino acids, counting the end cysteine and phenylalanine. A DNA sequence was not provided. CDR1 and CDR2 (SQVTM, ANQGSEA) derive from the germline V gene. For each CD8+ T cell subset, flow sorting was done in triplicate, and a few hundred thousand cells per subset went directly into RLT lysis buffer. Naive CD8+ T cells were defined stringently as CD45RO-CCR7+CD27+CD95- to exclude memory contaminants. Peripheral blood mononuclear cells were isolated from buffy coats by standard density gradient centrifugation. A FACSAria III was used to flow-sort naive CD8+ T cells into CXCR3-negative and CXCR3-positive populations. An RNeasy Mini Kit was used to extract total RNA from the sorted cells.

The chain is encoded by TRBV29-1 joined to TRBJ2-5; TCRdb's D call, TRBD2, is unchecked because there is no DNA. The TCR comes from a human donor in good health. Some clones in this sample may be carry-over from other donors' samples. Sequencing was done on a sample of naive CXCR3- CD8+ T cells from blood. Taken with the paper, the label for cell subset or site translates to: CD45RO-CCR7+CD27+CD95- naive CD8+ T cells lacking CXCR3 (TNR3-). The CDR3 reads CSVDGLAGAYQETQYF.